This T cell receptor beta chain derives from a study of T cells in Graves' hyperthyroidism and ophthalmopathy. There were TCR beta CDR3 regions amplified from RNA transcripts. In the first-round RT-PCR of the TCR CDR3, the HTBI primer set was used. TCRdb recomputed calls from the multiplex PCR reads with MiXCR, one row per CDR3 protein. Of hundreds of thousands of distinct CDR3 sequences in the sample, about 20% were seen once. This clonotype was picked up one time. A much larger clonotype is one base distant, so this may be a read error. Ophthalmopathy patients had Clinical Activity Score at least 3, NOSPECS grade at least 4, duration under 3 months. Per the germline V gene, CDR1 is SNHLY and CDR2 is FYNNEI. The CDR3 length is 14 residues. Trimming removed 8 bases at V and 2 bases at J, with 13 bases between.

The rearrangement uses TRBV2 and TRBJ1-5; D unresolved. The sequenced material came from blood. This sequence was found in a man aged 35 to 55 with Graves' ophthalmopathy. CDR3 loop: CASDLVPGNQPQHF. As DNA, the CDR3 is TGTGCCAGCGATCTCGTCCCAGGCAATCAGCCCCAGCATTTT.